These 16 T cell receptor beta chains originate from one sample sequenced in a study of OX40 agonist ivuxolimab in advanced cancers. Assay: immunoSEQ multiplex PCR; the TCRdb copy retains only in-frame clones and omits some. The sample gives around 64,000 clones, about 91% of which show up once; approximately 15% is in the top ten. This specimen consisted of CD4+ or CD8+ T cells sorted from blood, obtained in a trial of the OX40 agonist ivuxolimab. The receptors stem from an adult with an advanced solid tumor such as melanoma, head and neck, liver or kidney cancer.

This chain joins TRBV5-8 and TRBJ2-5, with D perhaps TRBD1 (6 bases). V lost 4 bases and J 11 bases, leaving 18 bases between the germline ends. The CDR3 runs to 13 residues. The germline gives CDR1 SGHTS, CDR2 YDEGEE. This chain's CDR3 is CASSGGHNLPQYF. CDR3 nucleotides: TGTGCCAGCAGCGGGGGACACAACCTCCCGCAGTACTTC. The variable domain in full, with the rest retrieved from reference TRBV5-8 and TRBJ2-5, is EAGVTQSPTHLIKTRGQQATLRCSPISGHTSVYWYQQALGLGLQFLLWYDEGEERNRGNFPPRFSGRQFPNYSSELNVNALELEDSALYLCASSGGHNLPQYFGPGTRLLVL.

The genes are TRBV28 and TRBJ2-6; D not resolved. Trimming stripped 4 bases from V and 0 bases from J, with 10 bases between. CDR3 length: 16 residues. In germline, CDR1 is MDHEN, CDR2 SYDVKM. The CDR3 sequence: CASSSRVVSGANVLTF. CDR3 coding DNA: TGTGCCAGCAGTTCCCGAGTTGTCTCTGGGGCCAACGTCCTGACTTTC.

V usage is TRBV30 and J usage is TRBJ2-3, with TRBD1 matching over 8 bases. J was trimmed by 3 bases and V by 4 bases; bases with no gene match: 24. The CDR3 has 20 amino acids. Germline assignment: CDR1 GTSNPN and CDR2 SVGIG (reference sequence). This chain's CDR3 is CAWNRPGQVLVDRGTDTQYF. The CDR3 bases are TGTGCCTGGAACCGCCCGGGACAGGTGCTAGTGGACCGCGGGACAGATACGCAGTATTTT.

The rearrangement uses TRBV27 and TRBJ1-6; D might be TRBD1 (5 bases). This CDR3 has 14 amino acids. V was trimmed by 7 bases and J by 7 bases, leaving 14 bases between them. The V gene's germline CDR1 is MNHEY and CDR2 SMNVEV (reference sequence). CDR3 loop: CASTPVGGNSPLHF. DNA for the CDR3: TGTGCCAGCACCCCCGTTGGGGGGAATTCACCCCTCCACTTT.

The chain carries TRBV10-2 and TRBJ2-7; 10 positions agree with TRBD2. The CDR3 extends over 15 amino acids. The germline V gene encodes CDR1 WSHSY and CDR2 SAAADI. V shed 0 bases, J shed 4 bases, and the junction held 3 bases outside the gene matches. CDR3 nucleotides: TGCGCCAGCAGTGAGTCGCTAGCGGGAGCTTACGAGCAGTACTTC. Residues: CASSESLAGAYEQYF.

The J gene is TRBJ2-7, the V gene TRBV19; D is unresolved. V was shortened by 5 bases and J by 2 bases, with 13 bases between the two germline ends. CDR1 and CDR2 (germline): LNHDA, SQIVND (reference sequence). The length of the CDR3 is 14 residues. Written as DNA, the CDR3 is TGTGCCAGTAGTTTGTCGGGCGGCACCTACGAGCAGTACTTC. Its translation is CASSLSGGTYEQYF. The full variable domain, its missing parts supplied by reference TRBV19 and TRBJ2-7, is DGGITQSPKYLFRKEGQNVTLSCEQNLNHDAMYWYRQDPGQGLRLIYYSQIVNDFQKGDIAEGYSVSREKKESFPLTVTSAQKNPTAFYLCASSLSGGTYEQYFGPGTRLTVT.

The chain combines TRBV10-1 with TRBJ2-7; TRBD2 matches at 10 bases. The CDR3 spans 12 residues. From germline, CDR1 is WNHNN and CDR2 SYGVQD (reference sequence). The CDR3 loop reads CAGLANTYEQYF. The CDR3 coding sequence is TGCGCGGGACTAGCGAACACCTACGAGCAGTACTTC.

The V and J genes are TRBV25-1 and TRBJ2-7, with TRBD1 identical over 7 bases. The V segment lost 8 bases and the J segment 2 bases; nucleotides outside the gene matches: 12. The CDR3 totals 15 residues. Germline V gene sequence: CDR1 MGHDK, CDR2 SYGVNS. The CDR3 is CASLETRDSTYEQYF. CDR3 nucleotide sequence: TGTGCCAGCCTTGAAACCCGGGACAGCACCTACGAGCAGTACTTC.

The V and J genes are TRBV5-6 and TRBJ1-2; D is unclear. Trimming shortened V by 2 bases and J by 8 bases, and 10 bases separated the two germline ends. Germline CDR1 SGHDT, CDR2 YYEEEE. The CDR3 length is 12 residues. The CDR3 sequence: CASSFPPGGYTF. The CDR3 DNA reads as TGTGCCAGCAGCTTTCCCCCGGGCGGCTACACCTTC.

The gene calls are TRBV11-1 and TRBJ2-1, with D tentatively TRBD1 or TRBD2 (6 bases each). The CDR3 length is 15 residues. Germline CDR1 SGHAT, CDR2 FQDESV (reference sequence). V lost 6 bases and J 3 bases, leaving 15 bases between the germline ends. DNA for the CDR3: TGTGCCAGCAGACTAGATAGGGGGGTCTACAATGAGCAGTTCTTC. Translated, it gives CASRLDRGVYNEQFF.

This clone has just one count. V and J are TRBV10-3 and TRBJ1-1; 9 bases match TRBD1. J was trimmed by 7 bases and V by 2 bases; bases with no gene match: 5. Per the germline V gene, CDR1 is ENHRY and CDR2 is SYGVKD. This CDR3 has 14 residues. Here the CDR3 DNA reads TGTGCCATCAGTGAGGCCGGGACAGGGCTTGAAGCTTTCTTT. It yields the protein CAISEAGTGLEAFF.

The rearrangement links TRBV13 to TRBJ2-1; D ambiguous. V lost 9 bases and J lost 2, with 23 bases in between. CDR1 and CDR2 (germline): PRHDT, FYEKMQ (reference sequence). The CDR3 has 17 residues. CDR3: CASQLGYEAETYNEQFF. The CDR3 DNA reads as TGTGCCAGTCAATTGGGCTATGAGGCGGAAACCTACAATGAGCAGTTCTTC.

The V and J genes are TRBV13 and TRBJ1-4; D might be TRBD1 (6 bases). This CDR3 is 13 amino acids long. In germline, CDR1 is PRHDT, CDR2 FYEKMQ (reference sequence). The germline V and J ends were trimmed by 5 bases and 8 bases, with 12 bases remaining between them. This CDR3 is CASSPRGGEKLFF. DNA for the CDR3: TGTGCCAGCAGCCCCAGGGGAGGAGAAAAACTGTTTTTT. The full variable domain, with the rest looked up from reference TRBV13 and TRBJ1-4, is AAGVIQSPRHLIKEKRETATLKCYPIPRHDTVYWYQQGPGQDPQFLISFYEKMQSDKGSIPDRFSAQQFSDYHSELNMSSLELGDSALYFCASSPRGGEKLFFGSGTQLSVL.

This sequence joins TRBV5-6 and TRBJ2-5; TRBD1 aligns across 8 bases. The CDR3 runs 14 residues. V trimming: 4 bases; J trimming: 5 bases; junction bases outside the gene matches: 7. Germline CDR1 SGHDT, CDR2 YYEEEE. Here the CDR3 DNA reads TGTGCCAGCAGCCATCAGGGGGCGCGGGAGACCCAGTACTTC. Protein product: CASSHQGARETQYF. The entire variable domain, with the rest obtained from reference TRBV5-6 and TRBJ2-5, is as follows: DAGVTQSPTHLIKTRGQQVTLRCSPKSGHDTVSWYQQALGQGPQFIFQYYEEEERQRGNFPDRFSGHQFPNYSSELNVNALLLGDSALYLCASSHQGARETQYFGPGTRLLVL.

The V gene is TRBV5-6, the J gene TRBJ2-3; D possibly corresponds to TRBD2 (5 bases). Germline CDR1 reads SGHDT; CDR2 reads YYEEEE. This CDR3 spans 12 amino acids. Trimming cost V 4 bases and J 6 bases, with 9 bases left between them. CDR3 bases: TGTGCCAGCAGCCCGGGCGGGGATACGCAGTATTTT. Protein product: CASSPGGDTQYF.

This clone was recorded once. The chain joins TRBV6-6 to TRBJ2-7, with 7 positions matching TRBD2. CDR1 is MNHNY and CDR2 is SVGAGI in the germline V gene (reference sequence). Unmatched junction bases numbered 6, after V lost 8 bases and J lost 2 bases. This CDR3 is 13 amino acids long. The CDR3 spells CASGASGPYEQYF. CDR3 in DNA: TGTGCCAGCGGAGCTAGCGGTCCCTACGAGCAGTACTTC.